Listed below are T cell receptor beta chains from one sample, sequenced in a study of blood T cell repertoires in COVID-19. The repertoire was sequenced with immunoSEQ multiplex PCR; TCRdb's copy has only in-frame clones and lacks some. The data contain around 120,000 clones, 70% to 90% of them singletons. The sample taken for sequencing was peripheral blood. These receptors originate from a man in his forties or fifties with acute or convalescent COVID-19. CDR3s include the opening cysteine and the closing phenylalanine or tryptophan. Each record gives: CDR3 length, D gene, J gene, V gene, CDR3 protein, CDR3 DNA. D genes are given only for firm matches.

14 | - | TRBJ2-1 | TRBV9 | CASSGLRGYNEQFF | TGTGCCAGCAGCGGCCTCAGGGGTTACAATGAGCAGTTCTTC
15 | TRBD2 | TRBJ2-1 | TRBV9 | CASSQLAGKVNEQFF | TGTGCCAGCAGCCAACTAGCGGGTAAGGTCAATGAGCAGTTCTTC
16 | TRBD2 | TRBJ2-3 | TRBV19 | CASSIGTSGSTDTQYF | TGTGCCAGTAGTATAGGTACTAGCGGGAGCACAGATACGCAGTATTTT
14 | - | TRBJ1-2 | TRBV7-9 | CASTTQAGGYGYTF | TGTGCCAGCACCACTCAGGCAGGCGGGTATGGCTACACCTTC
13 | TRBD2 | TRBJ2-7 | TRBV11-2 | CASSAPGGGEQYF | TGTGCCAGCAGCGCCCCTGGGGGGGGCGAGCAGTACTTC
15 | TRBD1 | TRBJ1-1 | TRBV11-3 | CASSLVEGQGASAFF | TGTGCCAGCAGCTTAGTCGAGGGACAGGGGGCATCGGCTTTCTTT
17 | - | TRBJ2-7 | TRBV9 | CASSVALPRASSYEQYF | TGTGCCAGCAGCGTAGCTCTGCCTAGAGCCTCATCCTACGAGCAGTACTTC
13 | - | TRBJ1-2 | TRBV5-5 | CASSLITDYGYTF | TGTGCCAGCAGCTTGATCACGGACTATGGCTACACCTTC
15 | TRBD2 | TRBJ2-2 | TRBV20-1 | CSASPSGRFSGELFF | TGCAGTGCTAGTCCCAGCGGGAGGTTTTCCGGGGAGCTGTTTTTT
15 | TRBD2 | TRBJ2-1 | TRBV30 | CAWRGGEGFYNEQFF | TGTGCCTGGAGAGGAGGGGAGGGTTTCTACAATGAGCAGTTCTTC
16 | - | TRBJ1-1 | TRBV27 | CASSWGGDRLNTEAFF | TGTGCCAGCAGTTGGGGAGGTGACAGACTGAACACTGAAGCTTTCTTT